What follows describes a single TCR beta chain. What it recognizes is unknown. The sample comes from a study of cytomegalovirus exposure and HLA in healthy donors. Study as a whole: HLA-typed donors were the source of about 85 million unique TCRs, which an early data release held. Study findings and constraints: The study designated 150 or so TCR beta chains cytomegalovirus-associated.

Both 60 Vbeta primers and 13 Jbeta primers went into the PCR. As handled by the study authors: Per a later analysis, the number of unique TCR beta chains was around 80 million, of which some 9.9 million were shared. TCRdb keeps only in-frame clones here, not all; method: immunoSEQ multiplex PCR. V and J calls and clone size are given by that table; D and trimming were obtained from the DNA. The table lists approximately 130,000 clones, roughly 85% of them singletons, with approximately 6.7% in the top ten. CDR1 and CDR2 (germline): SNHLY, FYNNEI. The CDR3 spans 13 residues. This receptor was taken from a young woman in good health and CMV-seropositive. Source material: PBMCs. This chain joins TRBV2 and TRBJ1-6, with D tentatively TRBD1 (6 bases). The CDR3 loop is CASRWGPNSPLHF. CDR3 sequence (DNA): TGTGCTAGTAGGTGGGGGCCGAATTCACCCCTCCACTTT.